This T cell receptor (beta chain) was profiled in a study of T cells in Graves' hyperthyroidism and ophthalmopathy. Study results and caveats: Prediction of ophthalmopathy progression came a median around 7.1 months pre-onset.

V was trimmed by 4 bases and J by 2 bases, leaving 13 bases between them. The CDR3 spans 15 residues. Germline CDR1 reads SGHTA; CDR2 reads FQGNSA. Researchers barred patients who had uncontrolled infection, other autoimmune disease, pregnancy or lactation. Orbital computed tomography and thyroid ultrasound, together with serum TRAb and thyroxine and clinical symptoms, were used for diagnoses. The authors obtained PBMCs from over 8 ml of fresh peripheral blood. TCR beta CDR3 sequences were amplified from RNA transcripts. TCR CDR3 regions were first amplified by RT-PCR with HTBI primers. TCRdb processed the multiplex PCR reads anew with MiXCR; each CDR3 protein has one entry. The sample lists approximately 600,000 distinct CDR3 sequences; about 20% were seen once. On this clonotype itself: Its antigen is as yet unknown.

J is TRBJ2-3 and V is TRBV7-2; unclear D gene. The sample consisted of blood. This receptor was obtained from a man aged 30 to 45 with Graves' ophthalmopathy. The CDR3 coding sequence is TGTGCCAGCAGCTCCTCCGCACTGTCCACAGATACGCAGTATTTT. This sequence encodes CASSSSALSTDTQYF.